The 18 T cell receptor beta chains below were found in one sample sequenced in a study of blood T cells in healthy people across ages (dated by TCRdb to 2013 to 2016). Libraries were constructed by 5' RACE. The run used an Illumina HiSeq 2500. A second roughly 6 to 12 cycle PCR used a sample-barcoded 5' primer and a J-beta primer mix. Using fastp trimming at Q25 and MiXCR clonotype assembly, TCRdb reanalyzed the public sequencing data and kept in-frame beta chains. Entries that share a CDR3 protein sequence are merged under the most common genes and DNA. The sample records about 730,000 distinct CDR3 sequences, roughly 43% of which are singletons. Of the sample, 20% to 25% falls within the top ten clones. Input material: blood. The source is a woman aged 55 to 70 in good health.

The J gene is TRBJ2-2, the V gene TRBV7-3; no clear D. From germline, CDR1 is SGHTA and CDR2 FQGTGA. V was shortened by 3 bases and J by 0 bases, with 8 bases between the two germline ends. CDR3 length: 15 residues. CDR3 protein: CASSFSRANTGELFF. The CDR3 region has the DNA TGTGCCAGCAGCTTTTCACGAGCGAACACCGGGGAGCTGTTTTTT.

The rearrangement links TRBV20-1 to TRBJ1-2; 7 nucleotides align to TRBD1. The CDR3 runs 13 residues. Germline CDR1 DFQATT, CDR2 SNEGSKA (reference sequence). V dropped 5 bases and J dropped 4; count of bases not matched to a gene: 7. CDR3 in amino acids: CSAYRDSVYGYTF. Written as DNA, the CDR3 is TGCAGTGCTTACCGGGACAGTGTCTATGGCTACACCTTC.

This clonotype was picked up a small number of times. The chain links TRBV4-3 to TRBJ2-3, with D possibly called TRBD1 or TRBD2 (6 bases each). Trimming took 2 bases from V and 11 from J, leaving 17 bases between them. Germline V CDR1 and CDR2: LGHNA, YSLEER. The CDR3 totals 14 residues. The CDR3 reads CASSQPSVGGLQYF. CDR3 bases: TGCGCCAGCAGCCAACCCTCGGTGGGGGGCCTGCAGTATTTT.

This clonotype was picked up one time. This rearrangement joins TRBV20-1 to TRBJ2-4; perhaps TRBD2 as D (6 bases). The CDR3 has 14 amino acids. The V end lost 6 bases, the J end lost 13 bases, and 25 bases lay between the germline ends. Germline V CDR1 and CDR2: DFQATT, SNEGSKA (reference sequence). CDR3 loop: CSAQRRDFPLEQYF. The DNA of the CDR3 is TGCAGTGCCCAAAGGAGGGACTTTCCCCTGGAGCAGTACTTC.

The rearrangement joins TRBV28 to TRBJ2-5; D possibly corresponds to TRBD2 (5 bases). Germline V gene lookup returns CDR1 MDHEN and CDR2 SYDVKM. V was trimmed by 6 bases and J by 13 bases, leaving 15 bases between them. The CDR3 contains 11 residues. The CDR3 DNA sequence: TGTGCCAGCAGCTTCGGGAAAGAATGGTACTTC. Translating gives CASSFGKEWYF.

The chain carries TRBV18 and TRBJ2-1; tentative D call: TRBD1 (6 bases). With 3 bases removed from V and 0 bases from J, the gap between germline ends came to 15 bases. Per the germline V gene, CDR1 is KGHSH and CDR2 is LQKENI. The CDR3 totals 17 residues. The CDR3 DNA sequence: TGTGCCAGCTCACCGCCTACAGGGACCTTCTCCTACAATGAGCAGTTCTTC. Its translation: CASSPPTGTFSYNEQFF.

The rearrangement uses TRBV27 and TRBJ2-1; D is unclear. Germline loops: CDR1 MNHEY, CDR2 SMNVEV (reference sequence). The CDR3 has 15 residues. The V gene lost 3 bases and the J gene lost 5 bases, with 14 bases spanning the gap. The CDR3 DNA reads TGTGCCAGCAGTTTTGTTTGGACCCGTGACAATGAGCAGTTCTTC. Protein sequence: CASSFVWTRDNEQFF.

The gene calls are TRBV20-1 and TRBJ2-7; D is tentatively TRBD1 or TRBD2 (6 bases each). V was pared by 5 bases and J by 7 bases, with 21 bases between. Germline-derived CDR1 and CDR2 are DFQATT and SNEGSKA (reference sequence). The CDR3 is made up of 14 amino acids. This CDR3 reads CSASPGAAYNEQYF. DNA for the CDR3: TGCAGTGCTTCCCCGGGGGCGGCCTACAATGAGCAGTACTTC.

This clonotype was recorded many times. The chain employs TRBV10-1 and TRBJ2-5; D might be TRBD2 (5 bases). The V and J ends lost 2 bases and 3 bases respectively, with 7 bases between them. Germline V gene data show CDR1 as WNHNN and CDR2 as SYGVQD (reference sequence). This CDR3 contains 13 residues. Here the CDR3 reads CASSEGGEETQYF. CDR3 nucleotides: TGCGCCAGCAGTGAGGGAGGAGAAGAGACCCAGTACTTC.

This clonotype was seen more than once but under ten times. The chain has TRBV12-3 or TRBV12-4 and TRBJ1-2, with 9 bases fitting TRBD1. This CDR3 spans 15 amino acids. Unmatched junction bases numbered 8, after V lost 4 bases and J lost 5 bases. CDR3 residues: CASSYSTGTGYGYTF. The CDR3 DNA is TGTGCCAGCAGTTATTCCACCGGGACAGGGTATGGCTACACCTTC.

Here the CDR3 DNA reads TGTGCCAGCAGCGCCGACAGGGGCTTGCGCAATCAGCCCCAGCATTTT. It yields the protein CASSADRGLRNQPQHF. This chain links TRBV21-1 with TRBJ1-5; the listed D gene, TRBD1, was not tested against the DNA. TRBV21-1 is tagged as a pseudogene. CDR3 length: 16 amino acids.

This clonotype came up a few times. The chain is built from TRBV20-1 and TRBJ2-1, with D perhaps matching TRBD2 (6 bases). Trimming pared 6 bases from V and 3 bases from J, leaving 15 bases between. Germline loops: CDR1 DFQATT, CDR2 SNEGSKA (reference sequence). The CDR3 sequence is 14 residues long. Here the CDR3 DNA reads TGCAGTGCGCCCAGGGCGGGAAACTACAATGAGCAGTTCTTC. Its translation is CSAPRAGNYNEQFF.

This clonotype occurred a few times. The rearrangement links TRBV30 to TRBJ2-5; a possible D gene is TRBD2 (5 bases). The CDR3 sequence is 17 residues long. Trimming removed 0 bases from V and 1 base from J, with 18 bases in between. The germline CDR1 and CDR2 sequences are GTSNPN and SVGIG (reference sequence). Here the CDR3 reads CAWSVAQAVISQETQYF. DNA of the CDR3: TGTGCCTGGAGTGTAGCCCAAGCGGTGATCTCCCAAGAGACCCAGTACTTC.

The chain has TRBV12-3 or TRBV12-4 and TRBJ2-2; D remains ambiguous. Trimming left V 7 bases short and J 0 bases short, with 12 bases between. The CDR3 contains 15 residues. CDR3 nucleotide sequence: TGTGCCAGCATTATAGGGCCGACGAACACCGGGGAGCTGTTTTTT. Translating it yields CASIIGPTNTGELFF.

The V and J genes are TRBV15 and TRBJ2-1; 9 bases fit TRBD2. CDR3 size: 16 residues. CDR1 and CDR2 (germline): LNHNV, YYDKDF (reference sequence). J was trimmed by 1 base and V by 4 bases; bases with no gene match: 5. The CDR3 DNA reads as TGTGCCACCAGCAAGGGACTAGCCGATTCCTACAATGAGCAGTTCTTC. Amino acid sequence: CATSKGLADSYNEQFF.

The V gene is TRBV12-3 or TRBV12-4, the J gene TRBJ1-6; D remains ambiguous. The CDR3 loop spans 14 amino acids. Trimming removed 7 bases from V and 5 bases from J, with 12 bases in between. In DNA form, the CDR3 reads TGTGCCAGCAACTTAGACGGACATAATTCACCCCTCCACTTT. Translation: CASNLDGHNSPLHF.

The chain joins TRBV5-1 to TRBJ2-3; possibly TRBD2 for D (5 bases). The V end was cut by 2 bases, the J end by 2 bases, with 15 bases between. Per germline, CDR1 SGHRS and CDR2 YFSETQ. This CDR3 contains 16 residues. CDR3: CASSFGRDRYTDTQYF. The CDR3 bases are TGCGCCAGCAGCTTTGGACGGGATCGGTACACAGATACGCAGTATTTT.

The chain links TRBV29-1 to TRBJ2-4; D may be TRBD2 (5 bases). CDR1 is SQVTM, CDR2 ANQGSEA, per germline. The CDR3 has 13 residues. The ends were cut back, 4 bases at V and 13 bases at J, with 20 bases in the middle. CDR3 nucleotides: TGCAGCGTTGCCGGGGTACTCCTCGACGGGCAGTACTTC. It specifies CSVAGVLLDGQYF.